The next 22 T cell receptor beta chains were all read from a single sample in a study of blood T cell repertoires in COVID-19. Here immunoSEQ multiplex PCR was the method, and the copy in TCRdb shows in-frame clones only, minus some. This table holds a few hundred thousand clones, around 90% found once. The source material was PBMCs or T cells enriched from blood (not recorded which). Source of these receptors: a man aged 25-40 years who had recovered from COVID-19.

The chain carries TRBV18 and TRBJ1-2, with 11 bases aligning to TRBD1. Germline V lookup: CDR1 KGHSH, CDR2 LQKENI. The CDR3 totals 16 residues. V gave up 4 bases and J gave up 2 bases; unmatched junction bases: 6. The CDR3 DNA reads TGTGCCAGCTCACTCGGGACAGGGGGAAGGAACTATGGCTACACCTTC. Protein sequence: CASSLGTGGRNYGYTF.

The V call is TRBV7-8, the J call TRBJ2-4, with a possible D match to TRBD1 (5 bases). Looked up from germline, CDR1 is SGHVS and CDR2 is FQNEAQ. Trimming removed 7 bases from V and 6 bases from J, with 13 bases in between. CDR3 length: 13 residues. The CDR3 DNA follows: TGTGCCAGCAAATTATGGCAGGGAAACATTCAGTACTTC. It codes for CASKLWQGNIQYF.

The V call is TRBV6-5, the J call TRBJ2-2; D is unclear. This CDR3 contains 14 residues. In germline, CDR1 is MNHEY, CDR2 SVGAGI. Trimming removed 0 bases at V and 9 bases at J, with 11 bases between. The CDR3 DNA follows: TGTGCCAGCAGTTACTCGTTAGAAATCTGGGAGCTGTTTTTT. Protein sequence: CASSYSLEIWELFF.

This clone came up once. This sequence joins TRBV14 and TRBJ2-1; D might be TRBD1 (6 bases). The germline V and J ends were trimmed by 5 bases and 7 bases, with 18 bases remaining between them. In germline, CDR1 is SGHDN, CDR2 FVKESK. The CDR3 contains 15 residues. The CDR3 bases are TGTGCCAGCAGCTACTACAGGGAGAGATGGAATGAGCAGTTCTTC. Translating gives CASSYYRERWNEQFF.

This clone was observed a few times. This chain connects TRBV7-8 to TRBJ2-7; 7 bases are shared with TRBD1. CDR1 and CDR2 (germline): SGHVS, FQNEAQ. The CDR3 loop spans 14 amino acids. Trimming removed 4 bases from V and 0 bases from J; junction bases left unmatched: 3. The CDR3 loop is CASSSRGPSYEQYF. CDR3 DNA: TGTGCCAGCAGCTCAAGGGGGCCCTCCTACGAGCAGTACTTC. Supplemented by reference TRBV7-8 and TRBJ2-7, the full variable domain reads GAGVSQSPRYKVAKRGQDVALRCDPISGHVSLFWYQQALGQGPEFLTYFQNEAQLDKSGLPSDRFFAERPEGSVSTLKIQRTQQEDSAVYLCASSSRGPSYEQYFGPGTRLTVT.

V and J are TRBV13 and TRBJ2-1; 7 positions agree with TRBD2. J gave up 2 bases and V 3 bases, and 4 bases lay outside the gene matches. This CDR3 contains 15 residues. Germline CDR1 PRHDT, CDR2 FYEKMQ (reference sequence). The CDR3 is CASSFAGTTYNEQFF. DNA for the CDR3: TGTGCCAGCAGCTTCGCAGGGACTACCTACAATGAGCAGTTCTTC.

This clone was recorded once. This chain uses TRBV15 with TRBJ1-5; TRBD1 aligns across 8 bases. The germline gives CDR1 LNHNV, CDR2 YYDKDF (reference sequence). This CDR3 region has 16 residues. The junction had 11 bases not matched to a gene; V was cut back by 4 bases and J by 6 bases. In nucleotides, the CDR3 is TGTGCCACCAGCACCGACAGGGGTGTCTTCTTTCAGCCCCAGCATTTT. The encoded protein is CATSTDRGVFFQPQHF.

The chain has TRBV5-4 and TRBJ2-5, with D maybe TRBD2 (5 bases). V was shortened by 4 bases and J by 5 bases, with 15 bases between the two germline ends. This CDR3 spans 14 amino acids. The V gene's germline CDR1 is SGHNT and CDR2 YYREEE (reference sequence). The CDR3 protein is CASSPRRGMETQYF. CDR3 coding DNA: TGTGCCAGCAGCCCCCGAAGAGGGATGGAGACCCAGTACTTC. Full variable domain (rest looked up from reference TRBV5-4 and TRBJ2-5): ETGVTQSPTHLIKTRGQQVTLRCSSQSGHNTVSWYQQALGQGPQFIFQYYREEENGRGNFPPRFSGLQFPNYSSELNVNALELDDSALYLCASSPRRGMETQYFGPGTRLLVL.

This chain connects TRBV7-8 to TRBJ2-3; TRBD1 matches 10 bases. Losses at the gene ends were 4 bases for V and 0 bases for J; bases not matched to a gene: 4. The CDR3 is made up of 16 amino acids. CDR1 is SGHVS and CDR2 is FQNEAQ in the germline V gene. CDR3 loop: CASSSGQGISTDTQYF. Here the CDR3 DNA reads TGTGCCAGCAGCTCGGGACAGGGGATTAGCACAGATACGCAGTATTTT.

The gene calls are TRBV5-4 and TRBJ2-4, with D tentatively TRBD1 (5 bases). The CDR3 consists of 15 residues. Germline V gives CDR1 SGHNT, CDR2 YYREEE (reference sequence). Deletions cut 4 bases from V and 0 bases from J, with 11 bases between. Written as DNA, the CDR3 is TGTGCCAGCAGCGTCAGACAGTTAGCCAAAAACATTCAGTACTTC. Its translation is CASSVRQLAKNIQYF.

V usage is TRBV28 and J usage is TRBJ1-3; no clear D gene. Germline V gene lookup returns CDR1 MDHEN and CDR2 SYDVKM. The CDR3 consists of 14 residues. The V end was cut by 3 bases, the J end by 1 base, with 7 bases between. The CDR3 nucleotides read TGTGCCAGCAGTTTGGCAGTTTCTGGAAACACCATATATTTT. It translates to CASSLAVSGNTIYF.

This clone was seen only once. The rearrangement joins TRBV27 to TRBJ1-2; maybe TRBD1 (5 bases). Germline V CDR1 and CDR2: MNHEY, SMNVEV (reference sequence). Trimming cost V 5 bases and J 1 base, with 8 bases left between them. CDR3 size: 13 residues. CDR3 DNA sequence: TGTGCCAGCAGTAGGACACATAACTATGGCTACACCTTC. Protein sequence: CASSRTHNYGYTF.

This rearrangement joins TRBV5-6 to TRBJ2-7; 10 positions match TRBD1. This CDR3 spans 17 amino acids. Germline values: CDR1 SGHDT, CDR2 YYEEEE. V was clipped by 3 bases and J by 2 bases; unmatched bases: 11. The CDR3 region is CASSSPLWTGGTYEQYF. As DNA, the CDR3 is TGTGCCAGCAGCTCCCCGCTTTGGACAGGGGGAACCTACGAGCAGTACTTC.

This clone has a single count. The V and J genes are TRBV11-1 and TRBJ1-1, with 9 bases matching TRBD1. Germline-derived CDR1 and CDR2 are SGHAT and FQDESV (reference sequence). J lost 3 bases, V lost 2 bases, and 4 bases had no gene match. The CDR3 covers 15 residues. CDR3 amino acids: CASSLWDRVDTEAFF. CDR3 DNA: TGTGCCAGCAGCTTATGGGACAGGGTGGACACTGAAGCTTTCTTT.

The V gene is TRBV6-4, the J gene TRBJ2-3; 13 bases are a match to TRBD2. CDR3 size: 15 residues. Per the germline V gene, CDR1 is MRHNA and CDR2 is SNTAGT. Germline trimming cut 5 bases from V and 4 bases from J; bases unmatched to any gene: 3. The CDR3 coding sequence is TGTGCCAGCAGTACTAGCGGGGGGGCATCAGATACGCAGTATTTT. This codes for CASSTSGGASDTQYF.

DNA of the CDR3: TGTGCCAGCAGCGGAGGGGCAGGGAGGTCCTACGAGCAGTACTTC. Protein: CASSGGAGRSYEQYF. The rearrangement uses TRBV2 and TRBJ2-7; perhaps TRBD2 as D (6 bases). CDR3 length: 15 amino acids. The germline V gene encodes CDR1 SNHLY and CDR2 FYNNEI. Trimming removed 6 bases from V and 1 base from J, with 16 bases in between.

The rearrangement joins TRBV4-1 to TRBJ2-7, with 7 nucleotides matching TRBD2. Germline trimming cut 0 bases from V and 5 bases from J; bases unmatched to any gene: 4. Germline loops: CDR1 MGHRA, CDR2 YSYEKL. CDR3 length: 14 residues. This chain's CDR3 is CASSQDRGTNEQYF. For the CDR3, the DNA is TGCGCCAGCAGCCAAGATCGAGGGACTAACGAGCAGTACTTC.

The rearrangement links TRBV4-2 to TRBJ2-1; D uncertain. This CDR3 is 15 amino acids long. Between the trimmed V and J ends, which lost 0 bases and 4 bases, there was a span of 10 bases. The germline CDR1 and CDR2 sequences are LGHNA and YNFKEQ. The CDR3: CASSQELPSYNEQFF. The CDR3 DNA is TGTGCCAGCAGCCAAGAACTTCCATCATACAATGAGCAGTTCTTC.

CDR3 coding DNA: TGTGCCAGCAGTTATCAGACTTCCTATGGCTACACCTTC. It translates to CASSYQTSYGYTF. The chain has TRBV5-6 and TRBJ1-2; D is ambiguous. The CDR3 covers 13 residues. V was trimmed by 5 bases and J by 4 bases, leaving 12 bases between them. CDR1 is SGHDT and CDR2 is YYEEEE in the germline V gene.

The chain uses TRBV29-1 and TRBJ2-7; D may be TRBD1 (5 bases). This CDR3 comprises 13 residues. Germline V lookup: CDR1 SQVTM, CDR2 ANQGSEA. The V and J ends lost 0 bases and 3 bases respectively, with 9 bases between them. The CDR3 is CSVEDQGHYEQYF. In nucleotides, the CDR3 is TGCAGCGTTGAAGATCAGGGTCACTACGAGCAGTACTTC.

The chain combines TRBV5-1 with TRBJ1-1; the match to TRBD1 covers 8 bases. Per germline, CDR1 SGHRS and CDR2 YFSETQ. After removal of 4 bases from V and 0 bases from J, the junction contained 5 bases not matched to a gene. CDR3 size: 15 residues. The CDR3 nucleotides are TGCGCCAGCAGCAAAAGGACAGGGATGAACACTGAAGCTTTCTTT. Protein: CASSKRTGMNTEAFF.

The DNA for the CDR3 is TGCGCCAGCAGCTTGAACAGGGGAAGCTACACCTTC. Translation gives CASSLNRGSYTF. The rearrangement links TRBV5-1 to TRBJ1-2; 7 nucleotides agree with TRBD1. The CDR3 has 12 residues. Germline trimming cut 1 base from V and 9 bases from J; bases unmatched to any gene: 3. Germline CDR1 reads SGHRS; CDR2 reads YFSETQ.